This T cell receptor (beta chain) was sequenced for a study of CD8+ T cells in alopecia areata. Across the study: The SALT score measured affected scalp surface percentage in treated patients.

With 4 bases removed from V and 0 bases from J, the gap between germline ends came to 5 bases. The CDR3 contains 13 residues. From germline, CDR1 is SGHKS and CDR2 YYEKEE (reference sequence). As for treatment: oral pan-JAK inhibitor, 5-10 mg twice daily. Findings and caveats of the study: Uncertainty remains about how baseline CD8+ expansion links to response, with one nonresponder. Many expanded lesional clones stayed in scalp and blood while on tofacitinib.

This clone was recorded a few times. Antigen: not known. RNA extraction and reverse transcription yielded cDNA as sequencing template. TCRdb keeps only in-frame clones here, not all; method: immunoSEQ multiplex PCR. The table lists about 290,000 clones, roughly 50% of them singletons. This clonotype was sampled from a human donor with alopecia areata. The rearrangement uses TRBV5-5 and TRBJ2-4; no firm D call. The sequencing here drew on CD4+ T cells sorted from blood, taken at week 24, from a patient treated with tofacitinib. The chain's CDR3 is CASSILAKNIQYF. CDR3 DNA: TGTGCCAGCAGCATTCTAGCCAAAAACATTCAGTACTTC.